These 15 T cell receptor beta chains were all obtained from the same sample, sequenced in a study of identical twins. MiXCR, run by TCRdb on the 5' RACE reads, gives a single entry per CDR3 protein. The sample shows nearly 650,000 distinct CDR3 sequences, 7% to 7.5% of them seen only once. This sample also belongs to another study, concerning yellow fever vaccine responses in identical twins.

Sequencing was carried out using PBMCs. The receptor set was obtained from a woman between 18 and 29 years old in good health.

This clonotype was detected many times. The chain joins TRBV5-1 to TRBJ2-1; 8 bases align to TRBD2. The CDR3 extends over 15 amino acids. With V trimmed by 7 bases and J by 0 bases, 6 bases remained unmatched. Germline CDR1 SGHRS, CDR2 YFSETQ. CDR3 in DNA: TGCGCCAGCGGCTCAAGCGGGAGCTCCTACAATGAGCAGTTCTTC. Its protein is CASGSSGSSYNEQFF.

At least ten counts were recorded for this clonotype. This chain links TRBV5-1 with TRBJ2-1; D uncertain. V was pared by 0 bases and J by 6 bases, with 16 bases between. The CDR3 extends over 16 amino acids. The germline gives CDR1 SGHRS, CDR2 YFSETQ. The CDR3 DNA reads TGCGCCAGCAGCTTGGTGGTTGGTGGTATCGGCAATGAGCAGTTCTTC. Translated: CASSLVVGGIGNEQFF.

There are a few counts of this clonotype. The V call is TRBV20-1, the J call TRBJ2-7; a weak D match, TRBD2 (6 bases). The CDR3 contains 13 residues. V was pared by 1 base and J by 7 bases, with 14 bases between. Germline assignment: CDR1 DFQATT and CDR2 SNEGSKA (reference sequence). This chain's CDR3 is CSARAKDYREQYF. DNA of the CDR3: TGCAGTGCTAGAGCCAAGGACTATAGAGAGCAGTACTTC.

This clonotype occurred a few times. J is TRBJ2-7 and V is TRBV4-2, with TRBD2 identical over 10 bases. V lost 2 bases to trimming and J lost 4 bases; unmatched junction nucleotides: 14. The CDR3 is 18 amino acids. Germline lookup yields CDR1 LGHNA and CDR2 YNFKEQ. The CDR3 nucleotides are TGTGCCAGCAGCCAAAACAGGGGCCAGGGACTAGCGCTATACGAGCAGTACTTC. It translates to CASSQNRGQGLALYEQYF.

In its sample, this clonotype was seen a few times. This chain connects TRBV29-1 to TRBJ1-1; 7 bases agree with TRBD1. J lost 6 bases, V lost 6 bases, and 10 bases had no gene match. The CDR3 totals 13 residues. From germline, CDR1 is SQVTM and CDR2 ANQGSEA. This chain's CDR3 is CSVGRGANPEAFF. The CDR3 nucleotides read TGCAGCGTGGGCAGGGGGGCTAACCCTGAAGCTTTCTTT.

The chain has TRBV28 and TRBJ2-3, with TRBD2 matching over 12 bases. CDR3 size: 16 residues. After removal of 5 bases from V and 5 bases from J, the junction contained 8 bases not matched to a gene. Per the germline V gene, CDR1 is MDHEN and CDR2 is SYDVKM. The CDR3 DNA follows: TGTGCCAGCAGTCAGCGACTAGCGGGGGCAATAGATACGCAGTATTTT. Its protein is CASSQRLAGAIDTQYF.

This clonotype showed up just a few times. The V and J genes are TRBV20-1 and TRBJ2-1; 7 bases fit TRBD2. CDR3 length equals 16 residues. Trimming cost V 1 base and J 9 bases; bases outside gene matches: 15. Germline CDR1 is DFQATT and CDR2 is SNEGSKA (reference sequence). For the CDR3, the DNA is TGCAGTGCTAGAGCTCTTGGGGCGGGAGAGTTCGGTGAGCAGTTCTTC. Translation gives CSARALGAGEFGEQFF.

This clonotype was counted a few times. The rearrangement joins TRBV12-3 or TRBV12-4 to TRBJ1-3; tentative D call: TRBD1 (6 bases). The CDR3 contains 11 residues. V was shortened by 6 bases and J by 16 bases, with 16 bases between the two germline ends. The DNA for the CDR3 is TGTGCCAGCAGCACAGGGTTACCTGGGTATTTT. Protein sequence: CASSTGLPGYF.

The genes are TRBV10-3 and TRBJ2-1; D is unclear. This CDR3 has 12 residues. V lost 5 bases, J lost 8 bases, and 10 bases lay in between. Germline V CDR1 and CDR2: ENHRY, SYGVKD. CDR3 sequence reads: CAISLGQDEQFF. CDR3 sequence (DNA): TGTGCCATCAGTCTCGGTCAGGATGAGCAGTTCTTC.

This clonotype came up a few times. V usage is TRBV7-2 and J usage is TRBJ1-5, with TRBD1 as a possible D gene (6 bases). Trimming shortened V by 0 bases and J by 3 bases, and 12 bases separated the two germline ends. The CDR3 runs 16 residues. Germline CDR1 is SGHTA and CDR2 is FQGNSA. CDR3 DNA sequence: TGTGCCAGCAGCTTAGCCAGGGGTCCGGACAATCAGCCCCAGCATTTT. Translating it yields CASSLARGPDNQPQHF.

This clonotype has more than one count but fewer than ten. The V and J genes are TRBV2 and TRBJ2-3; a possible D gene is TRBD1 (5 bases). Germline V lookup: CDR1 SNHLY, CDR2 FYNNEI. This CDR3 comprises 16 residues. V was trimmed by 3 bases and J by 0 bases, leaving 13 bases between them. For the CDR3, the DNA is TGTGCCAGCAGTGACGTACAGGAAACTAGCACAGATACGCAGTATTTT. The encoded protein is CASSDVQETSTDTQYF.

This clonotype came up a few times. As DNA, the CDR3 is TGTGCCAGCAGTTTAAGTTGGGACCCAGCCTACAATGAGCAGTTCTTC. Translating gives CASSLSWDPAYNEQFF. The genes are TRBV28 and TRBJ2-1, with D possibly being TRBD1 or TRBD2 (5 bases each). The ends were cut back, 2 bases at V and 2 bases at J, with 13 bases in the middle. The CDR3 runs to 16 residues. The germline gives CDR1 MDHEN, CDR2 SYDVKM. Drawing the rest from reference TRBV28 and TRBJ2-1, the complete variable domain is DVKVTQSSRYLVKRTGEKVFLECVQDMDHENMFWYRQDPGLGLRLIYFSYDVKMKEKGDIPEGYSVSREKKERFSLILESASTNQTSMYLCASSLSWDPAYNEQFFGPGTRLTVL.

This chain's CDR3 is CASRPGVVDTQYF. The CDR3 bases are TGTGCCAGCAGACCCGGGGTTGTCGATACGCAGTATTTT. V is TRBV5-8 and J is TRBJ2-3, with a weak D call TRBD2 (5 bases). Germline CDR1 reads SGHTS; CDR2 reads YDEGEE. Trimming removed 5 bases at V and 6 bases at J, with 13 bases between. CDR3 length: 13 amino acids.

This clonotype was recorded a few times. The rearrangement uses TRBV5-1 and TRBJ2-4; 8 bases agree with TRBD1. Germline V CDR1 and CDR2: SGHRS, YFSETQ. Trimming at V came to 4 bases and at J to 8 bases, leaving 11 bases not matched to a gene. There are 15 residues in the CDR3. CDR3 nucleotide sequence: TGCGCCAGCAGCCTGGGTACAGGGGGAAGGTACATTCAGTACTTC. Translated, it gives CASSLGTGGRYIQYF.

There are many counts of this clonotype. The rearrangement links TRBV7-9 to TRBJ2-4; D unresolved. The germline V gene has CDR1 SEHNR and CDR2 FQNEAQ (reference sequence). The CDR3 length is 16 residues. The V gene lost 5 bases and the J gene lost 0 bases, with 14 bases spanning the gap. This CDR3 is CASSPFDILAKNIQYF. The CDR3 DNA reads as TGTGCCAGCAGCCCCTTCGACATTTTAGCCAAAAACATTCAGTACTTC.